The clone carrying this TCR beta chain has just a few counts. V lost 0 bases to trimming and J lost 0 bases, with 9 bases between them. The germline V gene encodes CDR1 DFQATT and CDR2 SNEGSKA (reference sequence). This CDR3 comprises 14 residues. Diagnostic assessment was based on clinical symptoms, serum thyroxine and TRAb, thyroid ultrasound and orbital computed tomography. The data belong to a study of T cells in Graves' hyperthyroidism and ophthalmopathy. Amplification targeted TCR beta CDR3 regions from RNA transcripts. A set of HTBI primers served as the primers for a first-round RT-PCR of the TCR CDR3. A single record per CDR3 protein comes from TCRdb applying MiXCR to the multiplex PCR reads. The table has 450,000 to 650,000 distinct CDR3 sequences, 14% seen once.

Sequencing input: blood. The sequence derives from a woman aged 18 to 35 with Graves' ophthalmopathy. The rearrangement links TRBV20-1 to TRBJ2-7; TRBD2 is a possible D gene (5 bases). The CDR3 protein is CSARDLATSYEQYF. As DNA, the CDR3 is TGCAGTGCTAGAGATCTAGCTACCTCCTACGAGCAGTACTTC.